One sample yielded the 10 T cell receptor beta chains listed below, sequenced in a study of cytomegalovirus exposure and HLA in healthy donors. Vbeta (60) and Jbeta (13) primers were used in the PCR. Clones were read by immunoSEQ multiplex PCR, and TCRdb kept only the in-frame ones, dropping some. The profile shows more than 120,000 clones, around 80% of them singletons. The source material was PBMCs. The receptor set was obtained from a woman in her twenties or thirties in good health and CMV-seronegative.

The rearrangement uses TRBV5-4 and TRBJ1-2; 9 nucleotides agree with TRBD1. Trimming at V came to 3 bases and at J to 4 bases, leaving 4 bases not matched to a gene. Germline assignment: CDR1 SGHNT and CDR2 YYREEE (reference sequence). The CDR3 is 14 residues long. The CDR3 nucleotides are TGTGCCAGCAGCTCGGACAGGGGTGGCTATGGCTACACCTTC. Translating it yields CASSSDRGGYGYTF.

V is TRBV5-1 and J is TRBJ2-3; 9 bases match TRBD2. Per the germline V gene, CDR1 is SGHRS and CDR2 is YFSETQ. With 3 bases clipped from V and 2 bases from J, the junction kept 7 bases outside the gene matches. The CDR3 length is 16 residues. The CDR3 is CASSYWTSEYTDTQYF. In DNA, the CDR3 is TGCGCCAGCAGCTACTGGACTAGCGAGTACACAGATACGCAGTATTTT.

Many counts were recorded for this clone. Written as DNA, the CDR3 is TGTGCCAGCAGCTTAGGCGGAGCCCCGACTCGCTATGGCTACACCTTC. Translation: CASSLGGAPTRYGYTF. The chain joins TRBV5-6 to TRBJ1-2, with unresolved D. The germline gives CDR1 SGHDT, CDR2 YYEEEE. Trimming took 2 bases from V and 4 from J, leaving 18 bases between them. There are 16 residues in the CDR3.

In this sample, this clone turned up a few times. The chain's CDR3 is CASSLYFGTQSSYEQYF. The CDR3, as DNA: TGCGCCAGCAGCTTGTACTTTGGGACACAAAGCTCCTACGAGCAGTACTTC. The chain has TRBV5-1 and TRBJ2-7, with D perhaps TRBD1 (6 bases). Germline V lookup: CDR1 SGHRS, CDR2 YFSETQ. The ends were cut back, 1 base at V and 0 bases at J, with 17 bases in the middle. The CDR3 is 17 residues long.

This clone has more than one count but fewer than ten. The chain uses TRBV6-5 and TRBJ2-6; 7 bases are a match to TRBD1. The CDR3 totals 15 residues. Trimming at V came to 6 bases and at J to 5 bases, leaving 7 bases not matched to a gene. The germline V gene encodes CDR1 MNHEY and CDR2 SVGAGI. The CDR3 DNA follows: TGTGCCAGCAGCCAGACAGGGTTTAGGGCCAACGTCCTGACTTTC. Amino acids: CASSQTGFRANVLTF.

The rearrangement links TRBV6-1 to TRBJ1-6; 9 positions match TRBD1. With 5 bases clipped from V and 9 bases from J, the junction kept 8 bases outside the gene matches. This CDR3 is 15 amino acids long. Germline V gene lookup returns CDR1 MNHNS and CDR2 SASEGT. The CDR3 DNA sequence: TGTGCCAGCAGTTTTGGACAGGGGTTTCGTTCACCCCTCCACTTT. It is translated as CASSFGQGFRSPLHF.

The CDR3 reads CASSEVGAQETQYF. CDR3 coding DNA: TGTGCCAGCAGTGAGGTAGGGGCTCAAGAGACCCAGTACTTC. The chain links TRBV27 to TRBJ2-5; D possibly corresponds to TRBD1 (5 bases). CDR1 is MNHEY, CDR2 SMNVEV, per germline (reference sequence). CDR3 size: 14 residues. V was shortened by 5 bases and J by 2 bases, with 12 bases between the two germline ends.

This chain joins TRBV5-8 and TRBJ2-5, with TRBD2 identical over 14 bases. The V gene end was trimmed by 5 bases and the J gene end by 10 bases; junction bases not matched to a gene: 7. CDR1 is SGHTS, CDR2 YDEGEE, per germline. The CDR3 is 14 amino acids. The CDR3 spells CASRGGTSGSSQYF. The CDR3 bases are TGTGCCAGCAGAGGAGGGACTAGCGGGAGCAGCCAGTACTTC. Variable domain in full (rest from reference TRBV5-8 and TRBJ2-5): EAGVTQSPTHLIKTRGQQATLRCSPISGHTSVYWYQQALGLGLQFLLWYDEGEERNRGNFPPRFSGRQFPNYSSELNVNALELEDSALYLCASRGGTSGSSQYFGPGTRLLVL.

In this sample, this clone turned up a few times. The CDR3 reads CASSAGLGDSPLHF. As DNA, the CDR3 is TGTGCCAGCAGCGCGGGGCTCGGAGATTCACCCCTCCACTTT. The chain has TRBV2 and TRBJ1-6, with TRBD1 as a possible D gene (5 bases). Germline lookup yields CDR1 SNHLY and CDR2 FYNNEI. V was trimmed by 6 bases and J by 8 bases, leaving 14 bases between them. The length of the CDR3 is 14 residues. The whole variable domain, filled in from reference TRBV2 and TRBJ1-6, reads EPEVTQTPSHQVTQMGQEVILRCVPISNHLYFYWYRQILGQKVEFLVSFYNNEISEKSEIFDDQFSVERPDGSNFTLKIRSTKLEDSAMYFCASSAGLGDSPLHFGNGTRLTVT.

The rearrangement joins TRBV21-1 to TRBJ1-6; the D segment call TRBD1 is taken from the table without a DNA check. TRBV21-1 counts as a pseudogene. This CDR3 has 16 residues. CDR3 protein: CASSKGGNRGNSPLHF. The CDR3 DNA reads TGTGCCAGCAGCAAAGGCGGAAACAGGGGGAATTCACCCCTCCACTTT.